This T cell receptor (beta chain) was observed in a study of early T cells in non-severe SARS-CoV-2 infection. TCRdb analysed the 5' RACE reads with MiXCR anew, one entry per CDR3 protein. The sample includes about 56,000 distinct CDR3 sequences, approximately 16% of them seen just once. Germline V gene lookup returns CDR1 SQVTM and CDR2 ANQGSEA. V shed 6 bases and J 7 bases; nucleotides not matched to a gene: 12. This CDR3 is 15 amino acids long. This receptor was taken from an adult who was a healthcare worker with PCR-confirmed SARS-CoV-2 infection or an uninfected control (not recorded which). The chain joins TRBV29-1 to TRBJ2-2, with TRBD1 matching 9 bases. The sample here was whole blood, taken at baseline. CDR3 sequence (DNA): TGCAGCGTCCAACGGGGGACAGGGTTGGGCGGGGAGCTGTTTTTT. Protein: CSVQRGTGLGGELFF.